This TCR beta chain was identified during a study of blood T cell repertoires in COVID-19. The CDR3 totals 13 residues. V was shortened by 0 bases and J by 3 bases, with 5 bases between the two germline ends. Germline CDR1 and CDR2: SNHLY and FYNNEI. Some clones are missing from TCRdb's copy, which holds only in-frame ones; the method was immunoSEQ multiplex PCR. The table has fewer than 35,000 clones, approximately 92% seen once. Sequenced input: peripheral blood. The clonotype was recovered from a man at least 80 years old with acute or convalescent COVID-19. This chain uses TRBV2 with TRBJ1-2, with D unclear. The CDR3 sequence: CASSEAGDYGYTF. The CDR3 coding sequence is TGTGCCAGCAGTGAAGCAGGAGACTATGGCTACACCTTC.